This TCR beta chain was documented in a study of T-cell reconstitution after alpha-beta-depleted transplantation in children. Findings of the study overall: By one year post-transplant, T-cell counts and diversity largely arose from T cells that were newly produced.

Ten or more counts support this clonotype. What it binds is not known. Molecular barcoding with unique molecular identifiers was used for the TCRbeta library. MiXCR, run by TCRdb on the PCR reads, gives a single entry per CDR3 protein. The table records hundreds of thousands of distinct CDR3 sequences, roughly a tenth of them present only once. This CDR3 region has 22 residues. The germline V gene encodes CDR1 SEHNR and CDR2 FQNEAQ (reference sequence). V gave up 9 bases and J gave up 0 bases, with 36 bases separating them. The sequence was collected from a boy in the first two years of life with acute myeloid leukemia, due to receive a stem cell transplant. The source was PBMCs, collected before TCRalphabeta/CD19-depleted stem cell transplant. The rearrangement uses TRBV7-9 and TRBJ2-4, with D possibly being TRBD2 (6 bases). CDR3 nucleotide sequence: TGTGCCAGGGGGGGACGACAAGACCAGGTCCTAAATCAGGAACTAGCCAAAAACATTCAGTACTTC. It translates to CARGGRQDQVLNQELAKNIQYF.